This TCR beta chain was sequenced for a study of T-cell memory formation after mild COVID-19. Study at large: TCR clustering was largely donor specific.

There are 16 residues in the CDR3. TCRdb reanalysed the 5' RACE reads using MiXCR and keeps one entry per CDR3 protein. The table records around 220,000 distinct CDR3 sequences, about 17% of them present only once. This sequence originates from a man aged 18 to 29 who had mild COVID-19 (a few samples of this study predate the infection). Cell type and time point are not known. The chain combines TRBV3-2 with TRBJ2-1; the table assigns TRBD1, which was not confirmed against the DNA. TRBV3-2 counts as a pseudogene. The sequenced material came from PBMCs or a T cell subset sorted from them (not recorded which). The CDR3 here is CASSHGLSSSYNEQFF. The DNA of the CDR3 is TGTGCCAGCAGCCACGGACTGTCGAGCTCCTACAATGAGCAGTTCTTC.